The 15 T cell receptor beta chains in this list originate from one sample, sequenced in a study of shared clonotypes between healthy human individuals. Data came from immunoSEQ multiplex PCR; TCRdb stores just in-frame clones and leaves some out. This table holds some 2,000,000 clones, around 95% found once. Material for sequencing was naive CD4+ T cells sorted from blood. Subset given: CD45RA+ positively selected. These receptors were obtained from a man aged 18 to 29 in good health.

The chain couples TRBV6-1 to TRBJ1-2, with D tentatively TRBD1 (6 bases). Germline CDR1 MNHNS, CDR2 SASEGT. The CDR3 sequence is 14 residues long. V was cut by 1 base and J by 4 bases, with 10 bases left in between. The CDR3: CASSEDGGRYGYTF. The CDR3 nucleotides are TGTGCCAGCAGTGAAGATGGGGGCCGCTATGGCTACACCTTC.

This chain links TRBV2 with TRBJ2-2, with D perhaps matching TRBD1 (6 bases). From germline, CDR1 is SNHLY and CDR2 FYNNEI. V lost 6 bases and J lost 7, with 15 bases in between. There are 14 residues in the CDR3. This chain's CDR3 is CASRRDIGVGELFF. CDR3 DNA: TGTGCCAGCAGGAGGGACATCGGGGTCGGGGAGCTGTTTTTT.

CDR3 sequence: CASTLSSYEQYF. CDR3 nucleotide sequence: TGTGCCAGCACCCTTAGCTCCTACGAGCAGTACTTC. V is TRBV5-6 and J is TRBJ2-7; D not resolved. The ends were cut back, 6 bases at V and 0 bases at J, with 7 bases in the middle. Germline CDR1 is SGHDT and CDR2 is YYEEEE. This CDR3 region has 12 residues.

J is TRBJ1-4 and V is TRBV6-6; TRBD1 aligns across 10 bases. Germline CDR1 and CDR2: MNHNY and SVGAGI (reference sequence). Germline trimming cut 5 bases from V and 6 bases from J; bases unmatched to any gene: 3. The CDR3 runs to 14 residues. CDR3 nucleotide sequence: TGTGCCAGCAGTCGACAGGGGGCGTATGAAAAACTGTTTTTT. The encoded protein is CASSRQGAYEKLFF.

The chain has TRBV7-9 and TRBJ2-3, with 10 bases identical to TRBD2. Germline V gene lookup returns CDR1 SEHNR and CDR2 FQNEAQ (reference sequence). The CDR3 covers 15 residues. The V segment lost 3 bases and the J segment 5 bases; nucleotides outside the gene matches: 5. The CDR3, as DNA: TGTGCCAGCAGCTTCCAGCGGGGGGGCGGAGATACGCAGTATTTT. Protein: CASSFQRGGGDTQYF.

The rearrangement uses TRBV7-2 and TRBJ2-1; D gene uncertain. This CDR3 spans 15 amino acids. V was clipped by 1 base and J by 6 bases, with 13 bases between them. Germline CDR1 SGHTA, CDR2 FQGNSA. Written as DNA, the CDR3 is TGTGCCAGCAGCTTAGGGCAAGTGCTTGGCAATGAGCAGTTCTTC. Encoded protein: CASSLGQVLGNEQFF.

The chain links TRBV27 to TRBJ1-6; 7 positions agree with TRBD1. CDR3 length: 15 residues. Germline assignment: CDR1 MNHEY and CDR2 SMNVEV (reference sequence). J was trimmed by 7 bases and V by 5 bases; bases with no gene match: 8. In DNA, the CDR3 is TGTGCCAGCAGTCGACTGACAGGGACAAATTCACCCCTCCACTTT. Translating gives CASSRLTGTNSPLHF.

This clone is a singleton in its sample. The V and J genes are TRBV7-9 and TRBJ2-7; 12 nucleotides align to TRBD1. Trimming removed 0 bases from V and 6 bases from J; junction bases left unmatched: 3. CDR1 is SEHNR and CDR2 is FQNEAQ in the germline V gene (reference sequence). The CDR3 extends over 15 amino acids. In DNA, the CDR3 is TGTGCCAGCAGCTTAGCCGGGACAGGGGGCGGCGAGCAGTACTTC. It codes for CASSLAGTGGGEQYF.

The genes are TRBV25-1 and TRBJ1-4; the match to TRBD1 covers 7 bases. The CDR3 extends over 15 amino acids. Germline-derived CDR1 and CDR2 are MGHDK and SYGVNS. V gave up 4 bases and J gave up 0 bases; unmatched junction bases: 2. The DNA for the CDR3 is TGTGCCAGCAGTGCGACAGGGCCAACTAATGAAAAACTGTTTTTT. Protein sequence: CASSATGPTNEKLFF.

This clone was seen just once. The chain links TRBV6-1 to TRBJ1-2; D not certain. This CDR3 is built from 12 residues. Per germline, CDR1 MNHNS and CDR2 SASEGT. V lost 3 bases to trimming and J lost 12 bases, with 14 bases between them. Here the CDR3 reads CASSERQFGHTF. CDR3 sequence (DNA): TGTGCCAGCAGTGAGAGGCAGTTCGGGCACACCTTC.

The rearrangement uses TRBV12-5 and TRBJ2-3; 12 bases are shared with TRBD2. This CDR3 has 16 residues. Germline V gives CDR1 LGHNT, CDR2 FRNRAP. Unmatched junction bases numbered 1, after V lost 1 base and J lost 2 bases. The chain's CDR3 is CASGLGLAGATDTQYF. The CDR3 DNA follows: TGTGCTAGTGGTTTGGGACTAGCGGGAGCCACAGATACGCAGTATTTT. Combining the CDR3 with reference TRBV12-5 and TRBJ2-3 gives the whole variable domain DARVTQTPRHKVTEMGQEVTMRCQPILGHNTVFWYRQTMMQGLELLAYFRNRAPLDDSGMPKDRFSAEMPDATLATLKIQPSEPRDSAVYFCASGLGLAGATDTQYFGPGTRLTVL.

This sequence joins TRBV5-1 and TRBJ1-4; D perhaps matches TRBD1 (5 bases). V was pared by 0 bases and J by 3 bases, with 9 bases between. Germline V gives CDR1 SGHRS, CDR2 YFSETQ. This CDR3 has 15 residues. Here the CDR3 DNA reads TGCGCCAGCAGCTTGGAGATGGGGCCTAATGAAAAACTGTTTTTT. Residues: CASSLEMGPNEKLFF.

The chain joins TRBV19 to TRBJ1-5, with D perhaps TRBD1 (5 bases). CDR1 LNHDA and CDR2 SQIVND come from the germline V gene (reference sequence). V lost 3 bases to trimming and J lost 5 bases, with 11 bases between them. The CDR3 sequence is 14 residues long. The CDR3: CASSIRGADQPQHF. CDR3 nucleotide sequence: TGTGCCAGTAGTATCAGAGGGGCCGATCAGCCCCAGCATTTT.

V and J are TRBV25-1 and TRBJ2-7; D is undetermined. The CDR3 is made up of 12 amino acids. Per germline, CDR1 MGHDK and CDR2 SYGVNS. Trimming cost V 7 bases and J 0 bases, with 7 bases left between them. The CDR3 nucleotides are TGTGCCAGCACCGGCGCCTCCTACGAGCAGTACTTC. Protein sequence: CASTGASYEQYF.

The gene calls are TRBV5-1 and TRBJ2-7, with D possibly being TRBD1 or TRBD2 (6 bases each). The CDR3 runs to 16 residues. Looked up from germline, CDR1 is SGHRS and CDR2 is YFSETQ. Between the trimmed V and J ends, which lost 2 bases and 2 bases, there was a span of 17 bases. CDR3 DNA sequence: TGCGCCAGCAGCTTACCCCCGGGGGCAGGGCCCTACGAGCAGTACTTC. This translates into CASSLPPGAGPYEQYF.